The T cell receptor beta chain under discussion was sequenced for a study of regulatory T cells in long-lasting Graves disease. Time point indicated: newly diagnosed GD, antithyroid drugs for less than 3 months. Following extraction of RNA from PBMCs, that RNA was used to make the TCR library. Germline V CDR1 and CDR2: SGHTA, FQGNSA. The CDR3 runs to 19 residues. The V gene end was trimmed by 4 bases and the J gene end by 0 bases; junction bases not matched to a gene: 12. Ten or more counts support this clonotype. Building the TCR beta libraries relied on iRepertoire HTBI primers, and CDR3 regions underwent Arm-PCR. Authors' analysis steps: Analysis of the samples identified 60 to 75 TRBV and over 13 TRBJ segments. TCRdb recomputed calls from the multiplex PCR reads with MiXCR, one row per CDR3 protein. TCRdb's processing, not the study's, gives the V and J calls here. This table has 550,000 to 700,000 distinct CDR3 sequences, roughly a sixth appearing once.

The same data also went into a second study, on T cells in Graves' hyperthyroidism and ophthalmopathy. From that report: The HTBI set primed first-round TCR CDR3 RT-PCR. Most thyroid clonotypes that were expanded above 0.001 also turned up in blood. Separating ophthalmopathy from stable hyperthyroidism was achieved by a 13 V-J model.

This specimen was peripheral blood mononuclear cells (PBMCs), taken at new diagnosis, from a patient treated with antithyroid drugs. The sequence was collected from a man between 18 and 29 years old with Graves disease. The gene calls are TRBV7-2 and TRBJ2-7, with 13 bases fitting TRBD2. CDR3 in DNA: TGTGCCAGCAGCTATACGACTAGCGGGAGGCTCCTAAGCTCCTACGAGCAGTACTTC. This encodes CASSYTTSGRLLSSYEQYF.